A single sample is the source of the 22 T cell receptor beta chains below, sequenced in a study of CD8+ T cells in alopecia areata. Sequencing relied on a cDNA template that was reverse transcribed from extracted RNA. Measured with immunoSEQ multiplex PCR; TCRdb has only the in-frame clones, and not every one. The top ten clones hold more than 13% of a sample with approximately 150,000 clones, 50% to 65% of them seen once. The sample's treatment: oral pan-JAK inhibitor, 5-10 mg twice daily. Sequenced here: CD4+ T cells sorted from blood, sampled at week 24, from a patient treated with tofacitinib. These TCRs come from a human donor with alopecia areata.

This clone has just a few counts. DNA of the CDR3: TGCGCCAGCAGTCAATCGCTACAACGATACAGGGATTCCAATCAGCCCCAGCATTTT. This sequence encodes CASSQSLQRYRDSNQPQHF. The chain is built from TRBV23-1 and TRBJ1-5; D possibly corresponds to TRBD1 (6 bases). TRBV23-1 is an ORF; its function is uncertain. Deletions cut 0 bases from V and 3 bases from J, with 21 bases between. The CDR3 has 19 amino acids.

The genes are TRBV6-5 and TRBJ1-5, with D hard to call. V was pared by 0 bases and J by 2 bases, with 8 bases between. CDR1 is MNHEY, CDR2 SVGAGI, per germline. This CDR3 has 15 residues. The DNA for the CDR3 is TGTGCCAGCAGTTACTCTCGGCAGGGCAATCAGCCCCAGCATTTT. This codes for CASSYSRQGNQPQHF.

J is TRBJ1-5 and V is TRBV19; TRBD1 might be the D (5 bases). V gave up 7 bases and J gave up 10 bases, with 26 bases separating them. Germline CDR1 reads LNHDA; CDR2 reads SQIVND (reference sequence). The CDR3 runs 16 residues. In DNA form, the CDR3 reads TGTGCCAGTACCCCAGCTGGGGGGAAGCCCTCAGGCCCCCAGCATTTT. Protein: CASTPAGGKPSGPQHF.

This clone was recorded at least ten times. The chain uses TRBV30 and TRBJ1-3; D gene unclear. This CDR3 spans 16 amino acids. V was pared by 4 bases and J by 2 bases, with 18 bases between. Germline V gene sequence: CDR1 GTSNPN, CDR2 SVGIG (reference sequence). The CDR3 is CAWTGPWVDPGNTIYF. Here the CDR3 DNA reads TGTGCCTGGACGGGTCCGTGGGTTGATCCTGGAAACACCATATATTTT.

This clone was detected once. This sequence joins TRBV4-2 and TRBJ1-5; a possible D gene is TRBD1 (6 bases). V gave up 5 bases and J gave up 3 bases, with 23 bases separating them. Germline values: CDR1 LGHNA, CDR2 YNFKEQ. The CDR3 has 18 residues. CDR3 in DNA: TGTGCCAGCAGCATCCGATGGGGGCAGGGGACCCACAATCAGCCCCAGCATTTT. Amino acid sequence: CASSIRWGQGTHNQPQHF.

This chain uses TRBV30 with TRBJ2-7; 7 bases line up with TRBD2. Losses at the gene ends were 4 bases for V and 3 bases for J; bases not matched to a gene: 6. There are 13 residues in the CDR3. CDR1 is GTSNPN, CDR2 SVGIG, per germline (reference sequence). The CDR3 region is CAWMGGSDYEQYF. CDR3 coding DNA: TGTGCCTGGATGGGAGGGTCTGACTACGAGCAGTACTTC.

In DNA form, the CDR3 reads TGTGCCTGGAGTCCAGCGGGGGGGCGAAATGAGCAGTTCTTC. It specifies CAWSPAGGRNEQFF. The chain couples TRBV30 to TRBJ2-1; TRBD2 matches at 10 bases. Trimming at V came to 2 bases and at J to 7 bases, leaving 5 bases not matched to a gene. Germline CDR1 reads GTSNPN; CDR2 reads SVGIG (reference sequence). This CDR3 has 14 amino acids.

This clone occurred a few times. The genes are TRBV2 and TRBJ1-6; D uncertain. Trimming stripped 6 bases from V and 9 bases from J, with 18 bases between. Germline V CDR1 and CDR2: SNHLY, FYNNEI. This CDR3 is 15 amino acids long. Written as DNA, the CDR3 is TGTGCCAGCAGGGTTACCGGGCCTGCGCGTTCACCCCTCCACTTT. Translation: CASRVTGPARSPLHF.

The rearrangement uses TRBV20-1 and TRBJ2-1; unclear D gene. The CDR3 length is 11 residues. Germline CDR1 is DFQATT and CDR2 is SNEGSKA (reference sequence). V was shortened by 3 bases and J by 5 bases, with 5 bases between the two germline ends. The chain's CDR3 is CSASSDNEQFF. The DNA for the CDR3 is TGCAGTGCTAGTTCCGACAATGAGCAGTTCTTC.

The chain has TRBV5-1 and TRBJ2-1, with TRBD2 identical over 8 bases. Losses at the gene ends were 6 bases for V and 0 bases for J; bases not matched to a gene: 8. The CDR3 is 16 amino acids. Germline V gene data show CDR1 as SGHRS and CDR2 as YFSETQ. The chain's CDR3 is CASKGNSGDSYNEQFF. Written as DNA, the CDR3 is TGCGCCAGCAAGGGTAATAGCGGGGACTCCTACAATGAGCAGTTCTTC.

Only a few counts were recorded for this clone. V and J are TRBV5-6 and TRBJ2-5; 9 bases map to TRBD1. Losses at the gene ends were 4 bases for V and 4 bases for J; bases not matched to a gene: 2. The CDR3 extends over 13 amino acids. Germline CDR1 and CDR2: SGHDT and YYEEEE. The CDR3 sequence is CASSADRGETQYF. The CDR3 DNA sequence: TGTGCCAGCAGCGCGGACAGGGGAGAGACCCAGTACTTC.

This CDR3 is CSIPPWPSGYNEQFF. For the CDR3, the DNA is TGCAGCATACCCCCCTGGCCTAGCGGGTACAATGAGCAGTTCTTC. The chain couples TRBV29-1 to TRBJ2-1, with 8 bases aligning to TRBD2. Trimming took 8 bases from V and 4 from J; bases not matched to a gene: 13. The germline gives CDR1 SQVTM, CDR2 ANQGSEA. The CDR3 is 15 residues long.

This clone has just a few counts. CDR3 DNA sequence: TGCGCCAGCAGTCAGGGCCAAGGGAGGGACAATGAGCAGTTCTTC. Its translation is CASSQGQGRDNEQFF. The chain employs TRBV23-1 and TRBJ2-1, with TRBD2 matching over 7 bases. TRBV23-1 is labeled an ORF, and its function is uncertain. Germline trimming cut 3 bases from V and 5 bases from J; bases unmatched to any gene: 7. The CDR3 covers 15 residues.

Comment on this clone: A read error is likely here: a far larger clone is one base away. J is TRBJ1-5 and V is TRBV5-1, with 8 bases fitting TRBD1. The trim removed 3 bases at V and 7 bases at J, leaving 3 bases unmatched. The CDR3 runs to 13 residues. Germline V lookup: CDR1 SGHRS, CDR2 YFSETQ. The CDR3 region is CASSYYRGQPQHF. As DNA, the CDR3 is TGCGCCAGCAGCTACTACAGGGGGCAGCCCCAGCATTTT.

Concerning this clone itself: Because the CDR3 is missing its conserved closing phenylalanine or tryptophan, this is likely a read error. The chain is built from TRBV18 and TRBJ2-7; D may be TRBD1 (6 bases). Between the trimmed V and J ends, which lost 3 bases and 0 bases, there was a span of 6 bases. The CDR3 sequence is 13 residues long. Germline CDR1 is KGHSH and CDR2 is LQKENI. CDR3 DNA sequence: TGTGCCAGCTCACCGGACAGCTCCTACGAGCAGTACTTA. Its protein product is CASSPDSSYEQYL.

The rearrangement uses TRBV30 and TRBJ2-7; no clear D gene. V shed 5 bases and J shed 6 bases, with 8 bases lying between them. The germline V gene has CDR1 GTSNPN and CDR2 SVGIG (reference sequence). This CDR3 has 10 residues. As DNA, the CDR3 is TGTGCCTGGGGTCGAACCGAGCAGTACTTC. It translates to CAWGRTEQYF.

This clone was counted only a few times. The genes are TRBV19 and TRBJ2-2; weak D call: TRBD2 (7 bases). V lost 3 bases and J lost 5, with 13 bases in between. Germline values: CDR1 LNHDA, CDR2 SQIVND (reference sequence). This CDR3 contains 15 residues. The CDR3 loop is CASSMSGGATGELFF. The CDR3 DNA is TGTGCCAGTAGTATGTCGGGGGGCGCGACCGGGGAGCTGTTTTTT.

This clone has a handful of counts. This chain uses TRBV29-1 with TRBJ1-1; the D gene is possibly TRBD1 (5 bases). The CDR3 contains 15 residues. The ends were cut back, 5 bases at V and 0 bases at J, with 16 bases in the middle. Germline V gene sequence: CDR1 SQVTM, CDR2 ANQGSEA. This CDR3 reads CSVTPSRQLNTEAFF. For the CDR3, the DNA is TGCAGCGTTACCCCCTCCCGACAGCTGAACACTGAAGCTTTCTTT.

This clone was seen more than once but under ten times. DNA of the CDR3: TGTGCCAGCAGTATACAGGGAGTGAGGGAGACCCAGTACTTC. Amino acid sequence: CASSIQGVRETQYF. The rearrangement links TRBV2 to TRBJ2-5, with D possibly matching TRBD1 (6 bases). The germline V gene has CDR1 SNHLY and CDR2 FYNNEI. The CDR3 contains 14 residues. Trimming removed 5 bases from V and 5 bases from J, with 15 bases in between. Based on the CDR3 plus reference TRBV2 and TRBJ2-5, the full variable domain is EPEVTQTPSHQVTQMGQEVILRCVPISNHLYFYWYRQILGQKVEFLVSFYNNEISEKSEIFDDQFSVERPDGSNFTLKIRSTKLEDSAMYFCASSIQGVRETQYFGPGTRLLVL.

This clone was seen more than once but under ten times. The V and J genes are TRBV7-9 and TRBJ1-4, with 8 bases aligning to TRBD1. Germline loops: CDR1 SEHNR, CDR2 FQNEAQ (reference sequence). This CDR3 comprises 15 residues. The trim removed 2 bases at V and 6 bases at J, leaving 5 bases unmatched. The CDR3 sequence is CASSLFGRGHEKLFF. CDR3 in DNA: TGTGCCAGCAGCTTATTCGGCAGGGGGCATGAAAAACTGTTTTTT.

This clone was counted between two and nine times. CDR3 DNA sequence: TGTGCCATCAGGAGCCCGACTAGCGGGGGCACAGATACGCAGTATTTT. This encodes CAIRSPTSGGTDTQYF. The genes are TRBV10-3 and TRBJ2-3, with 11 nucleotides matching TRBD2. The CDR3 covers 16 residues. V shed 6 bases, J shed 1 base, and the junction held 6 bases outside the gene matches. Germline assignment: CDR1 ENHRY and CDR2 SYGVKD.

The chain has TRBV16 and TRBJ2-7, with TRBD2 matching over 7 bases. Germline V gives CDR1 KGHSY, CDR2 FQNENV. This CDR3 comprises 13 residues. J was trimmed by 7 bases and V by 0 bases; bases with no gene match: 3. The chain's CDR3 is CASSQSRGGEQYF. CDR3 sequence (DNA): TGTGCCAGCAGCCAATCTAGGGGAGGGGAGCAGTACTTC. Combining the CDR3 with reference TRBV16 and TRBJ2-7 gives the whole variable domain GEEVAQTPKHLVRGEGQKAKLYCAPIKGHSYVFWYQQVLKNEFKFLISFQNENVFDETGMPKERFSAKCLPNSPCSLEIQATKLEDSAVYFCASSQSRGGEQYFGPGTRLTVT.